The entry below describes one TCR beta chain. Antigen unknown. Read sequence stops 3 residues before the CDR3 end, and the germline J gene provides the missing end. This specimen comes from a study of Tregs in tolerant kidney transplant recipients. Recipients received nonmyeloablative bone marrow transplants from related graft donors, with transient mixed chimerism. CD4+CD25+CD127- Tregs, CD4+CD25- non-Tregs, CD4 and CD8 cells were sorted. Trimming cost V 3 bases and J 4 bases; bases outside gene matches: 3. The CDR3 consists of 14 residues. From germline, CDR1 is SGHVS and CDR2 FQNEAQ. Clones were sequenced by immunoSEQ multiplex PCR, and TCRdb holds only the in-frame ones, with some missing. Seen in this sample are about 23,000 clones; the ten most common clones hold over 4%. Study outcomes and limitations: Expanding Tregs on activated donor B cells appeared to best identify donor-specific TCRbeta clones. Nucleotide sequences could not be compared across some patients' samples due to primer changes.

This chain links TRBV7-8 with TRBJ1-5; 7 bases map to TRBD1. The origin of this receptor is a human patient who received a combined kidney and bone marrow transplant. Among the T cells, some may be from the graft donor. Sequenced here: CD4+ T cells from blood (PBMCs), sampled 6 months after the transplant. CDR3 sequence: CASSLVGQNQPQHF. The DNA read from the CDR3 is TGTGCCAGCAGCTTGGTGGGACAGAATCAGCCC.